This TCR beta chain was captured by sequencing in a study of response to subunit inactivated influenza vaccine. General observations from the study: The authors proposed limited new T cell recruitment per seasonal influenza vaccination.

Concerning this clonotype itself: The antigen remains undetermined.

Each CDR3 protein gets one entry after TCRdb re-called the RT-PCR reads with MiXCR. The sample has about half a million distinct CDR3 sequences; roughly 25% are singletons. V was cut by 11 bases and J by 3 bases, with 18 bases left in between. There are 14 residues in the CDR3. From germline, CDR1 is SEHNR and CDR2 FQNEAQ (reference sequence). The rearrangement uses TRBV7-9 and TRBJ2-3; a possible D gene is TRBD2 (6 bases). The sequence was collected from a man over 45 who received an inactivated influenza vaccine. The sample here was CD4+ T cells sorted from PBMCs, taken approximately 5 days after vaccination. In nucleotides, the CDR3 is TGTGCCGGAAGGCGCGGGGAAGGTACAGATACGCAGTATTTT. Translation gives CAGRRGEGTDTQYF.